This entry describes one TCR beta chain. The data were taken from a study of blood T cell repertoires in COVID-19. Trimming shortened V by 0 bases and J by 6 bases, and 8 bases separated the two germline ends. The CDR3 has 14 amino acids. The germline V gene encodes CDR1 MNHEY and CDR2 SVGAGI. Ages ranged from roughly 18 to 100 years, with residence in 24 US areas. Profiled with immunoSEQ multiplex PCR; TCRdb holds only in-frame clones, not every one. The sample yields fewer than 300,000 clones, 90% seen once. The sequence came from a young woman who had recovered from COVID-19. Sequences were obtained from PBMCs or T cells enriched from blood (not recorded which). The chain joins TRBV6-5 to TRBJ1-4; no reliable D call. The CDR3 spells CASSYSGSYEKLFF. The DNA for the CDR3 is TGTGCCAGCAGTTACTCTGGCAGTTATGAAAAACTGTTTTTT.